This TCR beta chain was sequenced during a study of T cells after yellow fever vaccination. There are a few counts of this clonotype. CDR3 length: 17 residues. V was cut by 3 bases and J by 1 base, with 15 bases left in between. The V gene's germline CDR1 is LGHNA and CDR2 YNFKEQ. TCR cDNA, made by 5'RACE template switching, carried an added universal primer site and UMIs. TCRdb reprocessed the 5' RACE reads with MiXCR, giving one entry per CDR3 protein. The sample consists of approximately 300,000 distinct CDR3 sequences, about 6.6% of them appearing once. The receptor comes from a man between 18 and 29 years old who received the YFV17D yellow fever vaccine. The chain couples TRBV4-2 to TRBJ2-2; weak D call: TRBD1 (5 bases). The sample consisted of PBMCs, taken approximately 47 days after the first yellow fever vaccination. The CDR3 DNA is TGTGCCAGCAGCCAGATAGACAGCAATGAGAACACCGGGGAGCTGTTTTTT. Amino acid sequence: CASSQIDSNENTGELFF.